The 27 T cell receptor beta chains listed next were all sequenced from one sample in a study of beta chain features in type 1 diabetes. Study-wide results and caveats: Shortening of TCRB CDR3s, moderate but significant, appeared in all four CD4+ subsets of Type 1 diabetes patients.

No cognate antigen is known for these TCRs. The study reverse transcribed the entire isolated RNA, so it sequenced expressed TCRB transcripts. This table comes from immunoSEQ multiplex PCR, and its TCRdb copy is limited to in-frame clones, with some not included. The sample contains roughly 160,000 clones, about 9% of which appear only once. Sequenced material: central memory CD4+ T cells from blood. These receptors were collected from a young woman with type 1 diabetes.

This sequence joins TRBV7-2 and TRBJ1-5, with no clear D. Germline loops: CDR1 SGHTA, CDR2 FQGNSA. The germline V and J ends were trimmed by 1 base and 5 bases, with 9 bases remaining between them. The CDR3 is 14 residues long. CDR3 region: CASSLVMADQPQHF. The CDR3 DNA follows: TGTGCCAGCAGCTTAGTGATGGCGGATCAGCCCCAGCATTTT.

This clone was recorded a few times. V is TRBV5-6 and J is TRBJ2-2; no clear D gene. V was pared by 4 bases and J by 7 bases, with 11 bases between. CDR3 length equals 13 residues. The germline gives CDR1 SGHDT, CDR2 YYEEEE. In nucleotides, the CDR3 is TGTGCCAGCAGCCCCGAGCCCCACGGGGAGCTGTTTTTT. It translates to CASSPEPHGELFF. Looking up the rest from reference TRBV5-6 and TRBJ2-2 gives the full variable domain: DAGVTQSPTHLIKTRGQQVTLRCSPKSGHDTVSWYQQALGQGPQFIFQYYEEEERQRGNFPDRFSGHQFPNYSSELNVNALLLGDSALYLCASSPEPHGELFFGEGSRLTVL.

This clone was detected only a few times. The gene calls are TRBV4-2 and TRBJ1-1; the D gene is possibly TRBD1 (5 bases). Looked up from germline, CDR1 is LGHNA and CDR2 is YNFKEQ. The CDR3 has 14 residues. The V and J ends lost 2 bases and 11 bases respectively, with 18 bases between them. CDR3 residues: CASSQSTGDDEAFF. DNA for the CDR3: TGTGCCAGCAGCCAATCCACAGGCGACGATGAGGCTTTCTTT.

This clone was seen a handful of times. This sequence joins TRBV6-5 and TRBJ1-6; tentatively, D is TRBD1 (6 bases). V was pared by 2 bases and J by 10 bases, with 15 bases between. Per germline, CDR1 MNHEY and CDR2 SVGAGI. This CDR3 comprises 15 residues. CDR3 in amino acids: CASSYGDPQGSPLHF. The CDR3 region has the DNA TGTGCCAGCAGTTACGGAGACCCCCAGGGGTCACCCCTCCACTTT.

This clone was detected a few times. The chain couples TRBV7-2 to TRBJ2-1, with a tentative D call TRBD2 (5 bases). This CDR3 is built from 15 residues. V was clipped by 1 base and J by 3 bases, with 10 bases between them. In germline, CDR1 is SGHTA, CDR2 FQGNSA. CDR3 residues: CASSLETGSYNEQFF. CDR3 nucleotide sequence: TGTGCCAGCAGCTTAGAGACTGGGAGCTACAATGAGCAGTTCTTC.

There are a few counts of this clone. The chain couples TRBV7-2 to TRBJ2-7; D possibly corresponds to TRBD1 (5 bases). The CDR3 covers 14 residues. Trimming took off 6 bases at V and 1 base at J, with 13 bases between the two ends. Germline V gene sequence: CDR1 SGHTA, CDR2 FQGNSA. The DNA of the CDR3 is TGTGCCAGCAGTAGGGGCGGTGTTTCCTACGAGCAGTACTTC. Translating it yields CASSRGGVSYEQYF.

In this sample, this clone turned up a few times. V usage is TRBV5-1 and J usage is TRBJ2-7, with 9 bases lining up with TRBD2. The CDR3 runs 16 residues. V gave up 2 bases and J gave up 6 bases; unmatched junction bases: 12. Germline CDR1 SGHRS, CDR2 YFSETQ. The CDR3 here is CASSLTTPREGSEQYF. The CDR3 DNA reads as TGCGCCAGCAGCTTAACCACTCCGCGGGAGGGATCCGAGCAGTACTTC.

The chain carries TRBV7-2 and TRBJ1-2; D possibly corresponds to TRBD1 (6 bases). The CDR3 extends over 13 amino acids. Per the germline V gene, CDR1 is SGHTA and CDR2 is FQGNSA. V shed 1 base and J shed 6 bases, with 9 bases lying between them. The CDR3 bases are TGTGCCAGCAGCTTAGGGAACAGGGATGGCTACACCTTC. Protein sequence: CASSLGNRDGYTF. Complete variable domain (other parts from reference TRBV7-2 and TRBJ1-2): GAGVSQSPSNKVTEKGKDVELRCDPISGHTALYWYRQSLGQGLEFLIYFQGNSAPDKSGLPSDRFSAERTGGSVSTLTIQRTQQEDSAVYLCASSLGNRDGYTFGSGTRLTVV.

The chain is built from TRBV4-3 and TRBJ2-3, with D tentatively TRBD2 (7 bases). This CDR3 region has 17 residues. CDR1 is LGHNA and CDR2 is YSLEER in the germline V gene. Trimming stripped 0 bases from V and 2 bases from J, with 15 bases between. The CDR3 sequence: CASSQDLGGGNTDTQYF. The CDR3 DNA reads TGCGCCAGCAGCCAAGATCTTGGGGGGGGCAACACAGATACGCAGTATTTT.

This clone was detected only a few times. The rearrangement links TRBV7-8 to TRBJ2-1; D remains ambiguous. The CDR3 sequence is 13 residues long. Germline V gene data show CDR1 as SGHVS and CDR2 as FQNEAQ. Trimming stripped 7 bases from V and 5 bases from J, with 12 bases between. As DNA, the CDR3 is TGTGCCAGCACCCCTATCCCTGACAATGAGCAGTTCTTC. Amino acid sequence: CASTPIPDNEQFF.

The rearrangement joins TRBV9 to TRBJ2-3, with 10 bases identical to TRBD2. J was trimmed by 7 bases and V by 4 bases; bases with no gene match: 15. Germline V gene data show CDR1 as SGDLS and CDR2 as YYNGEE. The CDR3 covers 17 residues. The CDR3: CASSSNSGGSIGNTQYF. The CDR3 DNA is TGTGCCAGCAGCTCCAATAGCGGGGGGTCCATAGGTAATACGCAGTATTTT.

This clone was seen more than once but under ten times. This chain links TRBV30 with TRBJ2-7, with D tentatively TRBD1 (6 bases). Germline values: CDR1 GTSNPN, CDR2 SVGIG (reference sequence). The V end was cut by 4 bases, the J end by 4 bases, with 11 bases between. The CDR3 is 12 residues long. For the CDR3, the DNA is TGTGCCTGGACCCAGGACAGATACGAGCAGTACTTC. Amino acids: CAWTQDRYEQYF.

Ten or more counts support this clone. The J gene is TRBJ2-3, the V gene TRBV7-2; 9 nucleotides line up with TRBD1. There are 15 residues in the CDR3. V lost 5 bases and J lost 4; bases outside the gene matches: 7. Germline assignment: CDR1 SGHTA and CDR2 FQGNSA. The CDR3: CASSGTGGAPDTQYF. DNA of the CDR3: TGTGCCAGCAGCGGTACAGGGGGCGCCCCAGATACGCAGTATTTT. Variable domain in full (rest from reference TRBV7-2 and TRBJ2-3): GAGVSQSPSNKVTEKGKDVELRCDPISGHTALYWYRQSLGQGLEFLIYFQGNSAPDKSGLPSDRFSAERTGGSVSTLTIQRTQQEDSAVYLCASSGTGGAPDTQYFGPGTRLTVL.

This clone was observed once. The gene calls are TRBV11-2 and TRBJ2-1; tentative D call: TRBD1 (5 bases). Germline CDR1 reads SGHAT; CDR2 reads FQNNGV. The CDR3 length is 13 residues. The germline V and J ends were trimmed by 4 bases and 8 bases, with 12 bases remaining between them. CDR3 nucleotides: TGTGCCAGCAGCTCTCAGGGTCTCCATGAGCAGTTCTTC. Its translation is CASSSQGLHEQFF.

In DNA, the CDR3 is TGCGCCAGCAGCCCAGACCGTAGCGGGAGTCCCTACAATGAGCAGTTCTTC. The encoded protein is CASSPDRSGSPYNEQFF. The chain uses TRBV5-1 and TRBJ2-1, with 9 bases that match TRBD2. Trimming took 4 bases from V and 2 from J; bases not matched to a gene: 10. Germline loops: CDR1 SGHRS, CDR2 YFSETQ. There are 17 residues in the CDR3.

This chain links TRBV7-2 with TRBJ2-1, with D maybe TRBD1 (5 bases). The CDR3 has 14 residues. CDR1 and CDR2 from the germline V gene are SGHTA and FQGNSA. Trimming left V 2 bases short and J 10 bases short, with 15 bases between. The CDR3 loop reads CASSLITGLTEQFF. CDR3 coding DNA: TGTGCCAGCAGCTTAATCACAGGTCTTACCGAGCAGTTCTTC. Variable domain in full (rest from reference TRBV7-2 and TRBJ2-1): GAGVSQSPSNKVTEKGKDVELRCDPISGHTALYWYRQSLGQGLEFLIYFQGNSAPDKSGLPSDRFSAERTGGSVSTLTIQRTQQEDSAVYLCASSLITGLTEQFFGPGTRLTVL.

The V gene is TRBV10-3, the J gene TRBJ1-2, with 10 bases matching TRBD1. This CDR3 is 12 amino acids long. Unmatched junction bases numbered 5, after V lost 10 bases and J lost 6 bases. Germline V gene sequence: CDR1 ENHRY, CDR2 SYGVKD. CDR3 region: CATAGTGDGYTF. The CDR3 DNA sequence: TGTGCCACCGCCGGGACAGGGGATGGCTACACCTTC.

The chain combines TRBV28 with TRBJ2-6; TRBD1 aligns across 7 bases. Germline CDR1 is MDHEN and CDR2 is SYDVKM. Trimming took 5 bases from V and 2 from J; bases not matched to a gene: 3. This CDR3 comprises 15 residues. CDR3 nucleotides: TGTGCCAGCAGTCTCAGGGGGACTGGGGCCAACGTCCTGACTTTC. This translates into CASSLRGTGANVLTF.

Only a few counts were recorded for this clone. The rearrangement links TRBV7-2 to TRBJ1-2, with no clear D. Trimming left V 1 base short and J 2 bases short, with 8 bases between. Germline CDR1 SGHTA, CDR2 FQGNSA. The CDR3 contains 14 residues. CDR3 loop: CASSLGPVNYGYTF. In DNA form, the CDR3 reads TGTGCCAGCAGCTTAGGTCCGGTGAACTATGGCTACACCTTC.

This rearrangement joins TRBV7-2 to TRBJ2-2; D remains ambiguous. V was cut by 3 bases and J by 7 bases, with 6 bases left in between. CDR3 length: 12 amino acids. Germline-derived CDR1 and CDR2 are SGHTA and FQGNSA. Written as DNA, the CDR3 is TGTGCCAGCAGCTTGGCAATCGGGGAGCTGTTTTTT. Translated: CASSLAIGELFF.

This clone has just a few counts. The rearrangement uses TRBV6-4 and TRBJ2-4, with D perhaps matching TRBD2 (5 bases). CDR1 is MRHNA, CDR2 SNTAGT, per germline. V was shortened by 8 bases and J by 3 bases, with 17 bases between the two germline ends. This CDR3 is built from 15 residues. The CDR3 sequence is CASVEEGAGKNIQYF. CDR3 coding DNA: TGTGCCAGCGTCGAAGAAGGCGCGGGCAAAAACATTCAGTACTTC.

This chain links TRBV2 with TRBJ1-3; D is unresolved. Germline V lookup: CDR1 SNHLY, CDR2 FYNNEI. This CDR3 is built from 13 residues. Trimming pared 8 bases from V and 3 bases from J, leaving 11 bases between. CDR3 sequence: CASAGGSGNTIYF. CDR3 sequence (DNA): TGTGCCAGCGCTGGAGGTAGTGGAAACACCATATATTTT.

This clone occurred a few times. The chain recombines TRBV5-4 with TRBJ1-1, with 7 bases identical to TRBD1. The CDR3 totals 15 residues. Germline CDR1 is SGHNT and CDR2 is YYREEE (reference sequence). J gave up 5 bases and V 0 bases, and 7 bases lay outside the gene matches. As DNA, the CDR3 is TGTGCCAGCAGCTTGGCGTTAGGGGGCCGGACTGAAGCTTTCTTT. This encodes CASSLALGGRTEAFF.

This clone has only a few counts. The rearrangement joins TRBV29-1 to TRBJ1-3; D call uncertain. CDR1 and CDR2 from the germline V gene are SQVTM and ANQGSEA. The CDR3 is made up of 14 amino acids. With 3 bases removed from V and 3 bases from J, the gap between germline ends came to 12 bases. The CDR3: CSVDGQLNGNTIYF. The CDR3 DNA reads as TGCAGCGTTGATGGGCAGTTGAATGGAAACACCATATATTTT. The variable domain in full, with the rest retrieved from reference TRBV29-1 and TRBJ1-3, is SAVISQKPSRDICQRGTSLTIQCQVDSQVTMMFWYRQQPGQSLTLIATANQGSEATYESGFVIDKFPISRPNLTFSTLTVSNMSPEDSSIYLCSVDGQLNGNTIYFGEGSWLTVV.

The chain joins TRBV15 to TRBJ2-5; 10 positions match TRBD2. V shed 2 bases and J 5 bases; nucleotides not matched to a gene: 5. CDR1 LNHNV and CDR2 YYDKDF come from the germline V gene (reference sequence). This CDR3 contains 15 residues. The CDR3 region is CATSRSGGGVETQYF. As DNA, the CDR3 is TGTGCCACCAGCAGAAGCGGGGGGGGAGTGGAGACCCAGTACTTC. The variable domain in full, completed from reference TRBV15 and TRBJ2-5, reads DAMVIQNPRYQVTQFGKPVTLSCSQTLNHNVMYWYQQKSSQAPKLLFHYYDKDFNNEADTPDNFQSRRPNTSFCFLDIRSPGLGDTAMYLCATSRSGGGVETQYFGPGTRLLVL.

The sample holds a few counts of this clone. The V call is TRBV5-4, the J call TRBJ1-1, with D hard to call. The CDR3 is made up of 13 amino acids. V dropped 4 bases and J dropped 3 bases, with 10 bases sitting between them. Germline V CDR1 and CDR2: SGHNT, YYREEE (reference sequence). CDR3: CASSDSGYTEAFF. The CDR3 DNA follows: TGTGCCAGCAGCGATTCGGGTTACACTGAAGCTTTCTTT.

This clone turned up a few times. The genes are TRBV7-2 and TRBJ1-1; D remains ambiguous. From germline, CDR1 is SGHTA and CDR2 FQGNSA. This CDR3 region has 10 residues. Trimming shortened V by 6 bases and J by 8 bases, and 7 bases separated the two germline ends. CDR3 in amino acids: CASRAAEAFF. DNA for the CDR3: TGTGCCAGCAGAGCTGCAGAAGCTTTCTTT.